This T cell receptor (beta chain) was captured in a study of T cell clonality in common variable immunodeficiency. CVID and control samples used equivalent genomic DNA input. Only in-frame clones appear in the TCRdb table, and some are missing; sequencing was by immunoSEQ multiplex PCR. The sample gives approximately 75,000 clones, none seen only once, and the top ten clones hold about 0.8%. This CDR3 spans 13 amino acids. The germline V gene encodes CDR1 DFQATT and CDR2 SNEGSKA (reference sequence). V lost 2 bases and J 3 bases, leaving 7 bases between the germline ends. Ten or more counts support this clone. The read falls 3 residues short of the CDR3 end, and the missing part is taken from the germline J gene.

This TCR came from a person between 18 and 69 years old in good health. Material: peripheral blood mononuclear cells. This chain joins TRBV20-1 and TRBJ1-4, with D maybe TRBD1 (6 bases). This CDR3 is CSARQGPNEKLFF. Incomplete CDR3 DNA: TGCAGTGCTAGACAGGGGCCTAATGAAAAA.